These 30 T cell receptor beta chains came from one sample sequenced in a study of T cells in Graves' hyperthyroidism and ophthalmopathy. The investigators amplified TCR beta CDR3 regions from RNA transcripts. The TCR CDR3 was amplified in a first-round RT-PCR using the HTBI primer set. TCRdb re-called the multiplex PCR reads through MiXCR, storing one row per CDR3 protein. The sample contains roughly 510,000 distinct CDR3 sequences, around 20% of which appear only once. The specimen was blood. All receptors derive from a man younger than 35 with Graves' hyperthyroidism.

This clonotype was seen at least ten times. The chain's CDR3 is CASSEAPTGNTEAFF. CDR3 coding DNA: TGTGCCAGCAGTGAAGCTCCGACAGGGAACACTGAAGCTTTCTTT. The V and J genes are TRBV6-1 and TRBJ1-1; possibly TRBD1 for D (6 bases). The V gene's germline CDR1 is MNHNS and CDR2 SASEGT. Trimming pared 0 bases from V and 1 base from J, leaving 9 bases between. There are 15 residues in the CDR3.

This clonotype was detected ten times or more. As DNA, the CDR3 is TGCGCCAGCAGCCAAGTAGCGAGACAGGGGGGACTCAAAGAGACCCAGTACTTC. Residues: CASSQVARQGGLKETQYF. The chain joins TRBV4-1 to TRBJ2-5; 9 bases match TRBD1. The CDR3 is 18 residues long. J gave up 3 bases and V 1 base, and 12 bases lay outside the gene matches. Per the germline V gene, CDR1 is MGHRA and CDR2 is YSYEKL.

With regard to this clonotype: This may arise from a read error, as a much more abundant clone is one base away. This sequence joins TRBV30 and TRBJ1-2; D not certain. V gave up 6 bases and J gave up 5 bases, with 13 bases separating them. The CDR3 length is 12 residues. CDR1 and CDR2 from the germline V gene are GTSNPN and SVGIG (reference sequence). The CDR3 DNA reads TGTGCCTGCTCAGTGGGCCGGTATGGCTACACCTTC. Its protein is CACSVGRYGYTF.

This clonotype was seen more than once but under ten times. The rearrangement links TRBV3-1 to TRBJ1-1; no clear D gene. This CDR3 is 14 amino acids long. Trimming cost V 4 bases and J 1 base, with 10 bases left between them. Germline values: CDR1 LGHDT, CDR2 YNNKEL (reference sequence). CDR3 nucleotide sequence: TGTGCCAGCAGCCGCGATGGTGGGAACACTGAAGCTTTCTTT. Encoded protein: CASSRDGGNTEAFF.

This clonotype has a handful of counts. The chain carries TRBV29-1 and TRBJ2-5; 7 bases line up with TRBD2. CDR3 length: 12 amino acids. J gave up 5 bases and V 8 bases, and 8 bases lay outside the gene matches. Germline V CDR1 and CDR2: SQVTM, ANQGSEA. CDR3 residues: CSPLDGGETQYF. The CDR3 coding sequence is TGCAGCCCTCTGGACGGGGGGGAGACCCAGTACTTC.

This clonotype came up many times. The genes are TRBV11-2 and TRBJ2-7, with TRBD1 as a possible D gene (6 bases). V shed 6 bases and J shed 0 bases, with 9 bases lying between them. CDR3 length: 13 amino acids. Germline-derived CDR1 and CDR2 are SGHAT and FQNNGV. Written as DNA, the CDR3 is TGTGCCAGCAGTCGGGACACCTCCTACGAGCAGTACTTC. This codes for CASSRDTSYEQYF. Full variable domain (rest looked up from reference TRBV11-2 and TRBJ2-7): EAGVAQSPRYKIIEKRQSVAFWCNPISGHATLYWYQQILGQGPKLLIQFQNNGVVDDSQLPKDRFSAERLKGVDSTLKIQPAKLEDSAVYLCASSRDTSYEQYFGPGTRLTVT.

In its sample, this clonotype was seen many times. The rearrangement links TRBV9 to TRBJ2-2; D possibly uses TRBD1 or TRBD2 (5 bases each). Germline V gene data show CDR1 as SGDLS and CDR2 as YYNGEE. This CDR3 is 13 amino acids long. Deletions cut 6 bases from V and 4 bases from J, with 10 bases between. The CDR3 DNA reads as TGTGCCAGCAAGAACGGGGCCACCGGGGAGCTGTTTTTT. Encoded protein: CASKNGATGELFF.

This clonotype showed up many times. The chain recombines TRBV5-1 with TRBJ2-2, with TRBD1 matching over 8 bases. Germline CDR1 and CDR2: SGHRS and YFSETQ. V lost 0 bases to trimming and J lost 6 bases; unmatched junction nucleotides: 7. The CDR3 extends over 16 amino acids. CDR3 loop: CASSLAPRGQPGELFF. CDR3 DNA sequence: TGCGCCAGCAGCTTGGCCCCCAGGGGGCAACCCGGGGAGCTGTTTTTT.

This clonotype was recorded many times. This CDR3 is CASSTTVNTEAFF. CDR3 nucleotide sequence: TGTGCCAGCAGTACGACAGTGAACACTGAAGCTTTCTTT. The J gene is TRBJ1-1, the V gene TRBV28; D is possibly TRBD1 (5 bases). Trimming took off 5 bases at V and 0 bases at J, with 7 bases between the two ends. CDR1 is MDHEN, CDR2 SYDVKM, per germline. The CDR3 extends over 13 amino acids.

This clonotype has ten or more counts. The CDR3 DNA sequence: TGTGCCAGCAGCGTAGTAACCTACGAGCAGTACTTC. Translating gives CASSVVTYEQYF. V gene TRBV9 combines with J gene TRBJ2-7; unclear D gene. CDR3 length: 12 residues. The V end lost 0 bases, the J end lost 2 bases, and 3 bases lay between the germline ends. The germline V gene encodes CDR1 SGDLS and CDR2 YYNGEE.

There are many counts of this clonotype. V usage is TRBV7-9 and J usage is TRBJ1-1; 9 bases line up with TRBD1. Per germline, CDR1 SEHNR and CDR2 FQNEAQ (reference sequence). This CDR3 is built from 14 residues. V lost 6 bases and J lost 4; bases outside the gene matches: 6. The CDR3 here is CASRPGQGATEAFF. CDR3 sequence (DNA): TGTGCCAGCAGGCCGGGACAGGGTGCCACTGAAGCTTTCTTT.

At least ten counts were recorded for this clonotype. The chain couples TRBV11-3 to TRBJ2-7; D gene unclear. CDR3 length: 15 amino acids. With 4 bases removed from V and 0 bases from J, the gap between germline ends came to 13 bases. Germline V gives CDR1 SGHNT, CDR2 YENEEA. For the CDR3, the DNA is TGTGCCAGCAGCTCATCGGCTCCGGACTCCTACGAGCAGTACTTC. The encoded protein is CASSSSAPDSYEQYF.

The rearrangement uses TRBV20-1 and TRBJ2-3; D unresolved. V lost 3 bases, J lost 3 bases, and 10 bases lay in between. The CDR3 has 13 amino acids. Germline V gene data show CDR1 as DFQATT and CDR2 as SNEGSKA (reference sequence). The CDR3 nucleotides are TGCAGTGCTAGGGCGGACCTGACAGATACGCAGTATTTT. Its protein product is CSARADLTDTQYF.

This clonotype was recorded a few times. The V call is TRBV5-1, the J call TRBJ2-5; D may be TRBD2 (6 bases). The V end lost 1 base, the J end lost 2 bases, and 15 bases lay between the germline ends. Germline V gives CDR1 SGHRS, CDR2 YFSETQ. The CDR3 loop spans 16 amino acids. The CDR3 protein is CASSLFGGTEQETQYF. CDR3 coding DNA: TGCGCCAGCAGCTTGTTTGGCGGGACTGAACAAGAGACCCAGTACTTC. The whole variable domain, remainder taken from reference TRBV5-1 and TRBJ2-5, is KAGVTQTPRYLIKTRGQQVTLSCSPISGHRSVSWYQQTPGQGLQFLFEYFSETQRNKGNFPGRFSGRQFSNSRSEMNVSTLELGDSALYLCASSLFGGTEQETQYFGPGTRLLVL.

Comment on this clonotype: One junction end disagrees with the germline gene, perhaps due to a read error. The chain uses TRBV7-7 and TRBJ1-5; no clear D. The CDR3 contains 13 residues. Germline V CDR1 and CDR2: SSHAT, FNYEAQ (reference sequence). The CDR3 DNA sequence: TGTGCTAGCAGCTTGGGTGAAGATCAGCCCCAGCATTTT. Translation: CASSLGEDQPQHF.

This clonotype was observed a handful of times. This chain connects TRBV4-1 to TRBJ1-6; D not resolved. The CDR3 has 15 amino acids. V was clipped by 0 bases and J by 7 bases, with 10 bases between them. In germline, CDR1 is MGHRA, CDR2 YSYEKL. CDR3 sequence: CASSQERVANSPLHF. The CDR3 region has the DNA TGCGCCAGCAGCCAAGAAAGAGTTGCCAATTCACCCCTCCACTTT.

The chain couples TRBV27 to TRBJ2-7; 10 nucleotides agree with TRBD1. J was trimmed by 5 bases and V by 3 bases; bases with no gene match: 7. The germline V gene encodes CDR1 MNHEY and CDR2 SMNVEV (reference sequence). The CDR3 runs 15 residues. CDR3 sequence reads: CASSLNRQGANEQYF. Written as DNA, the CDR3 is TGTGCCAGCAGTTTGAATCGACAGGGGGCAAACGAGCAGTACTTC.

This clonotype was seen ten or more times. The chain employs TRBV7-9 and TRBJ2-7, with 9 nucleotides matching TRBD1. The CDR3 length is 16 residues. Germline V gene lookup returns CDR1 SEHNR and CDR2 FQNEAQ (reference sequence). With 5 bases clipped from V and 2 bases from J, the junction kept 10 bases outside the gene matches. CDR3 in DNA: TGTGCCAGCAGCCCTCGTCGGGACAGGGCTGCCTACGAGCAGTACTTC. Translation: CASSPRRDRAAYEQYF.

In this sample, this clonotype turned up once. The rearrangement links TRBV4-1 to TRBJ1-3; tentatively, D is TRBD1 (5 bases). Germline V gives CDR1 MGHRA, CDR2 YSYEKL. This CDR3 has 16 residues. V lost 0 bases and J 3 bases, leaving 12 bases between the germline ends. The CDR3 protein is CASSQDVVQGGNTIYF. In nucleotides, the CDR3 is TGCGCCAGCAGCCAAGATGTGGTCCAGGGTGGAAACACCATATATTTT.

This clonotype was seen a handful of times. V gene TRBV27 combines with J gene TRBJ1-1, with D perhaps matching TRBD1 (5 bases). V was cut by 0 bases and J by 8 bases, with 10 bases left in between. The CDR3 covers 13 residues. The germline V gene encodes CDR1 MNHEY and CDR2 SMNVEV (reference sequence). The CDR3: CASSLSRDLEAFF. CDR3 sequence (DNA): TGTGCCAGCAGTTTATCCCGGGACTTAGAAGCTTTCTTT.

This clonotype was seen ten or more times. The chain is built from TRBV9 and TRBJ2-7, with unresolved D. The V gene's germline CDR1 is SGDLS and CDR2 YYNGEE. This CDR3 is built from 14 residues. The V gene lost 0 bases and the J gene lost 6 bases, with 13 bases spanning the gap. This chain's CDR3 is CASSVAVTTTEQYF. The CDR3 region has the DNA TGTGCCAGCAGCGTAGCTGTAACTACCACCGAGCAGTACTTC.

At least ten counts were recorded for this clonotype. The CDR3 here is CASLPPGASYEQYF. The CDR3 nucleotides read TGTGCCAGCTTACCCCCGGGGGCTTCCTACGAGCAGTACTTC. The chain carries TRBV6-1 and TRBJ2-7; possibly TRBD1 or TRBD2 for D (6 bases each). V was clipped by 8 bases and J by 1 base, with 15 bases between them. CDR3 length: 14 amino acids. The germline V gene encodes CDR1 MNHNS and CDR2 SASEGT.

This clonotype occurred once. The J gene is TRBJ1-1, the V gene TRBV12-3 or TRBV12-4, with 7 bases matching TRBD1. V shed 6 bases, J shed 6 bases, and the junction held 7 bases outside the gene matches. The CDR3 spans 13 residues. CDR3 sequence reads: CASRKSGGSEAFF. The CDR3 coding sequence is TGTGCCAGCAGAAAATCAGGGGGATCTGAAGCTTTCTTT.

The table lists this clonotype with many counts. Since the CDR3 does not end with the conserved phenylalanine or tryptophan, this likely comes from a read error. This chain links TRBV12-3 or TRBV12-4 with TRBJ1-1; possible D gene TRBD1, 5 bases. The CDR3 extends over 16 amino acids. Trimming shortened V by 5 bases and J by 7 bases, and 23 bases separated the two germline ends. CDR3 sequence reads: CASSPLPAGTPYEAFV. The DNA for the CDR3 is TGTGCCAGCAGTCCCCTACCCGCCGGGACGCCTTATGAAGCTTTCGTT.

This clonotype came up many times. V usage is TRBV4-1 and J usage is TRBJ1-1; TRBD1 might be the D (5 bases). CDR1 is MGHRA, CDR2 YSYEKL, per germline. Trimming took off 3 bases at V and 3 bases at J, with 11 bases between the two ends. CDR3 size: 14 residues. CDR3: CASSQTEGYTEAFF. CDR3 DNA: TGCGCCAGCAGCCAGACCGAGGGGTACACTGAAGCTTTCTTT.

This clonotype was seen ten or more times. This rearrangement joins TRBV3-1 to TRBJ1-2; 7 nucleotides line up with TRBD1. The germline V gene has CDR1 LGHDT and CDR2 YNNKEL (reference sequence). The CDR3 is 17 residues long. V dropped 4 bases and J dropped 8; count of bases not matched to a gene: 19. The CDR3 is CASSPRGRTGLRWGYTF. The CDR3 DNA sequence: TGTGCCAGCAGCCCACGGGGTAGGACAGGACTGAGGTGGGGCTACACCTTC.

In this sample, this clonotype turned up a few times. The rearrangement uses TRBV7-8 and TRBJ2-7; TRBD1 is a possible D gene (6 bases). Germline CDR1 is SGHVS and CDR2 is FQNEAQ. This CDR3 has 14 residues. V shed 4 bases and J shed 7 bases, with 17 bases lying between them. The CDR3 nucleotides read TGTGCCAGCAGCTCAGGGTACAGGGACCTAGAGCAGTACTTC. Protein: CASSSGYRDLEQYF.

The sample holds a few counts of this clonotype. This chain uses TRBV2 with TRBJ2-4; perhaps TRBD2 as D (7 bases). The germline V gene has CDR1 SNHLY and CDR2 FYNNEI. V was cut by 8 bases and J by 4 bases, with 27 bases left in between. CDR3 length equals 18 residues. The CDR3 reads CASDPLRAGASTKNIQYF. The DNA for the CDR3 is TGTGCCAGCGATCCCCTGAGGGCGGGGGCCTCGACGAAAAACATTCAGTACTTC.

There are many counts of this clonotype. DNA of the CDR3: TGCAGCGTTGAAGACAGGGGATTGAACACTGAAGCTTTCTTT. Protein: CSVEDRGLNTEAFF. The chain carries TRBV29-1 and TRBJ1-1, with a weak D call TRBD1 (6 bases). Germline lookup yields CDR1 SQVTM and CDR2 ANQGSEA. Trimming left V 0 bases short and J 0 bases short, with 8 bases between. The CDR3 length is 14 residues.

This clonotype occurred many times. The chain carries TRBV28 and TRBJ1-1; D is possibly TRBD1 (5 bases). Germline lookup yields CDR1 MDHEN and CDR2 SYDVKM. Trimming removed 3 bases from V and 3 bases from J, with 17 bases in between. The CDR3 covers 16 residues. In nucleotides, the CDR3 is TGTGCCAGCAGTTTCGGGACGGTCGTTGGGGACACTGAAGCTTTCTTT. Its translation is CASSFGTVVGDTEAFF.